These 14 T cell receptor beta chains were all obtained from the same sample, sequenced in a study of Ad26.COV2.S vaccination and SARS-CoV-2 variants. Measured with immunoSEQ multiplex PCR; TCRdb has only the in-frame clones, and not every one. This sample yields some 340,000 clones, of which just under 85% are seen a single time; 2% to 2.5% belongs to the top ten. Stated treatment: roughly 20 received Ad26.COV2.S at low or high dose, single or two shots; 5 received placebo; per-sample allocation not given. Vaccine and placebo recipients were sampled on day 63 after the first injection. The sample in question was peripheral blood, obtained in a trial of Ad26.COV2.S vaccine versus placebo. The receptors come from a person aged 18-65 years who received the Ad26.COV2.S COVID-19 vaccine or a placebo.

This chain links TRBV5-1 with TRBJ2-5, with TRBD2 matching 13 bases. Trimming cost V 7 bases and J 5 bases; bases outside gene matches: 5. Germline lookup yields CDR1 SGHRS and CDR2 YFSETQ. CDR3 length: 14 residues. The CDR3 DNA sequence: TGCGCCAGCCAGCCGGGACTAGCGGGGGAGACCCAGTACTTC. Its translation is CASQPGLAGETQYF.

The chain couples TRBV18 to TRBJ1-5; D perhaps matches TRBD1 (5 bases). This CDR3 has 14 residues. Trimming took 2 bases from V and 6 from J, leaving 11 bases between them. Germline V gene sequence: CDR1 KGHSH, CDR2 LQKENI. DNA for the CDR3: TGTGCCAGCTCACCATTCGGGGGAGGTCAGCCCCAGCATTTT. It is translated as CASSPFGGGQPQHF.

The chain joins TRBV28 to TRBJ1-4; TRBD1 might be the D (6 bases). This CDR3 spans 15 amino acids. Trimming took 6 bases from V and 7 from J, leaving 18 bases between them. From germline, CDR1 is MDHEN and CDR2 SYDVKM. The CDR3 spells CASSHNRADIEKLFF. As DNA, the CDR3 is TGTGCCAGCAGCCACAACAGGGCTGATATTGAAAAACTGTTTTTT.

The chain is built from TRBV5-1 and TRBJ1-1; D is unclear. With 2 bases removed from V and 1 base from J, the gap between germline ends came to 9 bases. Germline V gene lookup returns CDR1 SGHRS and CDR2 YFSETQ. This CDR3 has 14 amino acids. The CDR3 DNA is TGCGCCAGCAGCTTCATCGGCCCGAACACTGAAGCTTTCTTT. This sequence encodes CASSFIGPNTEAFF.

This clone was detected only once. The rearrangement links TRBV11-2 to TRBJ1-2; no reliable D call. V was clipped by 1 base and J by 10 bases, with 13 bases between them. The CDR3 has 13 residues. Germline V lookup: CDR1 SGHAT, CDR2 FQNNGV. This CDR3 is CASSLASGMDYTF. CDR3 DNA sequence: TGTGCCAGCAGCTTAGCTTCCGGAATGGACTACACCTTC.

The chain employs TRBV15 and TRBJ1-5; no definite D call. The CDR3 covers 15 residues. V was trimmed by 0 bases and J by 1 base, leaving 7 bases between them. CDR1 is LNHNV and CDR2 is YYDKDF in the germline V gene (reference sequence). CDR3 amino acids: CATSRDLASNQPQHF. The CDR3 nucleotides read TGTGCCACCAGCAGAGATTTGGCCAGCAATCAGCCCCAGCATTTT.

A few counts support this clone. J is TRBJ2-2 and V is TRBV6-1; TRBD2 aligns across 13 bases. The germline gives CDR1 MNHNS, CDR2 SASEGT. V gave up 3 bases and J gave up 4 bases; unmatched junction bases: 2. This CDR3 has 16 amino acids. CDR3 region: CASSDWTSGGTGELFF. The CDR3 coding sequence is TGTGCCAGCAGTGATTGGACTAGCGGGGGCACCGGGGAGCTGTTTTTT.

V usage is TRBV27 and J usage is TRBJ2-2; D is perhaps TRBD1 or TRBD2 (6 bases each). The V gene's germline CDR1 is MNHEY and CDR2 SMNVEV (reference sequence). The germline V and J ends were trimmed by 8 bases and 7 bases, with 23 bases remaining between them. The CDR3 has 16 residues. CDR3 region: CASHKGRGVTGGELFF. The CDR3 coding sequence is TGTGCCAGCCACAAGGGAAGGGGGGTAACCGGCGGGGAGCTGTTTTTT.

V usage is TRBV7-3 and J usage is TRBJ2-2, with a possible D match to TRBD1 (5 bases). CDR1 and CDR2 from the germline V gene are SGHTA and FQGTGA. The CDR3 totals 15 residues. Trimming cost V 1 base and J 4 bases, with 10 bases left between them. The CDR3 loop reads CASSLRSGSTGELFF. The CDR3 DNA is TGTGCCAGCAGCTTAAGGTCAGGGTCCACCGGGGAGCTGTTTTTT.

This rearrangement joins TRBV7-9 to TRBJ1-6; D perhaps matches TRBD1 (5 bases). The CDR3 loop spans 12 amino acids. V was pared by 4 bases and J by 13 bases, with 11 bases between. Germline-derived CDR1 and CDR2 are SEHNR and FQNEAQ (reference sequence). The DNA for the CDR3 is TGTGCCAGCAGCTCGGACACCTCGCCCCTCCACTTT. As protein: CASSSDTSPLHF. The full variable domain, in which reference TRBV7-9 and TRBJ1-6 provide the parts outside the CDR3, is DTGVSQNPRHKITKRGQNVTFRCDPISEHNRLYWYRQTLGQGPEFLTYFQNEAQLEKSRLLSDRFSAERPKGSFSTLEIQRTEQGDSAMYLCASSSDTSPLHFGNGTRLTVT.

This chain links TRBV6-1 with TRBJ1-1; D not resolved. The germline gives CDR1 MNHNS, CDR2 SASEGT. The V gene lost 3 bases and the J gene lost 4 bases, with 9 bases spanning the gap. The CDR3 has 13 residues. The CDR3 reads CASSEQRFTEAFF. CDR3 in DNA: TGTGCCAGCAGTGAGCAGAGATTCACTGAAGCTTTCTTT.

The sample holds a few counts of this clone. CDR3 sequence (DNA): TGTGCCATTCAGGGAGGGCATCAGCCCCAGCATTTT. Its translation is CAIQGGHQPQHF. V gene TRBV12-3 or TRBV12-4 combines with J gene TRBJ1-5; D is perhaps TRBD1 (5 bases). The CDR3 spans 12 residues. The V and J ends lost 10 bases and 5 bases respectively, with 12 bases between them.

As regards this clone: Compared with germline, one end of the junction differs, possibly owing to a read error. Here the CDR3 reads CASSAPGLRFDF. CDR3 DNA sequence: TGTGCCAGCAGTGCACCGGGACTGCGCTTTGATTTT. The chain carries TRBV12-3 or TRBV12-4 and TRBJ1-4; possible D gene TRBD1, 5 bases. The CDR3 is 12 amino acids.

This clone was seen a few times. The rearrangement uses TRBV5-4 and TRBJ1-6; D gene uncertain. V was trimmed by 2 bases and J by 6 bases, leaving 15 bases between them. Germline-derived CDR1 and CDR2 are SGHNT and YYREEE (reference sequence). The CDR3 totals 16 residues. The CDR3 nucleotides read TGTGCCAGCAGCTTTAAACAATTGGGAGGTAATTCACCCCTCCACTTT. It encodes CASSFKQLGGNSPLHF.